This T cell receptor beta chain was captured by sequencing in a study of blood T cell repertoires in COVID-19. Across the whole study: COVID-19 samples collected from the United States, Italy and Spain covered acute and convalescent phases. T cells, B-cell-depleted T cells, or PBMCs supplied cDNA or gDNA.

The CDR3 totals 17 residues. Germline CDR1 is SGHVS and CDR2 is FNYEAQ. V shed 5 bases, J shed 0 bases, and the junction held 8 bases outside the gene matches. In the study's own analysis: It was from reference gene primer amplification that nucleated cell counts were estimated. Produced via immunoSEQ multiplex PCR; TCRdb's table is partial and in-frame only. That table gives V, J and clone size, and the DNA gave D and trimming. This sample has tens of thousands of clones, with 87% found just once. This sequence originates from a man aged 45 to 65 with active COVID-19. The chain employs TRBV7-6 and TRBJ2-1; 9 bases map to TRBD1. The sequenced material came from peripheral blood. CDR3 protein: CASSNRQGESSYNEQFF. CDR3 nucleotides: TGTGCCAGCAGCAATCGACAGGGGGAGAGCTCCTACAATGAGCAGTTCTTC.